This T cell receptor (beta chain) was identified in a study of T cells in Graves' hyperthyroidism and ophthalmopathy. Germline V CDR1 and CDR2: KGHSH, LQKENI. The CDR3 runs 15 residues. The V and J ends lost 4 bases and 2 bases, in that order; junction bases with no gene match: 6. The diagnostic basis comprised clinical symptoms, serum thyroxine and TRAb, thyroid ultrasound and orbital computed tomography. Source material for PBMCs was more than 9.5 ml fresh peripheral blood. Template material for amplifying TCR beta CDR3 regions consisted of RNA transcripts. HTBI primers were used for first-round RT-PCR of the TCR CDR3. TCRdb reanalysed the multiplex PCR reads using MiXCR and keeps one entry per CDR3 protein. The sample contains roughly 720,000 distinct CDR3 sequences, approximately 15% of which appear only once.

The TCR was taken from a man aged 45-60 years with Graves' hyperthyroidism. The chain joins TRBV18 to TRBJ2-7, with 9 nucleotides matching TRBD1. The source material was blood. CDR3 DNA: TGTGCCAGCTCACTCGGACAGGGGAGCACCTACGAGCAGTACTTC. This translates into CASSLGQGSTYEQYF.